The 8 T cell receptor beta chains given below trace back to one sample, sequenced in a study of Tregs in tolerant kidney transplant recipients. These receptors' targets are unknown. The protocol was immunoSEQ multiplex PCR, while the TCRdb copy is restricted to in-frame clones and leaves out a portion. This sample has about 5,600 clones, with 90% found just once. The source material was Tregs from blood cultured with allogeneic cells, sampled before the transplant. The receptors derive from a human patient who received a combined kidney and bone marrow transplant.

This chain connects TRBV6-4 to TRBJ1-1, with D unclear. Between the trimmed V and J ends, which lost 1 base and 1 base, there was a span of 16 bases. Germline CDR1 is MRHNA and CDR2 is SNTAGT. This CDR3 spans 17 amino acids. CDR3 loop: CASSDFGVSAKNTEAFF. The CDR3 coding sequence is TGTGCCAGCAGTGACTTTGGTGTGAGCGCAAAGAACACTGAAGCTTTCTTT.

This chain links TRBV10-1 with TRBJ2-1; perhaps TRBD2 as D (6 bases). Germline CDR1 WNHNN, CDR2 SYGVQD (reference sequence). Deletions cut 0 bases from V and 7 bases from J, with 10 bases between. This CDR3 is built from 14 residues. This chain's CDR3 is CASSESGGKNEQFF. Written as DNA, the CDR3 is TGCGCCAGCAGTGAGTCGGGCGGGAAAAATGAGCAGTTCTTC.

V and J are TRBV11-2 and TRBJ2-2; D gene ambiguous. Trimming removed 7 bases at V and 5 bases at J, with 26 bases between. The CDR3 is 18 amino acids. CDR1 is SGHAT and CDR2 is FQNNGV in the germline V gene. The CDR3 loop is CASTLRSGSSLGTGELFF. In DNA, the CDR3 is TGTGCCAGCACCCTCCGGTCGGGTAGCAGCTTGGGAACCGGGGAGCTGTTTTTT. Full variable domain (rest looked up from reference TRBV11-2 and TRBJ2-2): EAGVAQSPRYKIIEKRQSVAFWCNPISGHATLYWYQQILGQGPKLLIQFQNNGVVDDSQLPKDRFSAERLKGVDSTLKIQPAKLEDSAVYLCASTLRSGSSLGTGELFFGEGSRLTVL.

CDR3 in amino acids: CASSLEGAETQYF. The CDR3 DNA reads TGTGCCAGCAGCTTAGAAGGGGCGGAGACCCAGTACTTC. This chain joins TRBV7-8 and TRBJ2-5; D possibly corresponds to TRBD1 (5 bases). Looked up from germline, CDR1 is SGHVS and CDR2 is FQNEAQ. V lost 1 base to trimming and J lost 5 bases, with 8 bases between them. The CDR3 sequence is 13 residues long.

Comments on this clone: The germline gene is not matched at one end of the junction; a read error may be the cause. This chain links TRBV5-4 with TRBJ2-5, with 8 bases identical to TRBD1. The CDR3 runs to 14 residues. CDR1 is SGHNT and CDR2 is YYREEE in the germline V gene (reference sequence). The CDR3 loop reads CASSPEDRAGEQHF. The CDR3 DNA follows: TGTGCCAGCAGCCCAGAGGACAGGGCGGGCGAGCAGCACTTC.

The chain carries TRBV6-5 and TRBJ1-2, with a tentative D call TRBD1 (6 bases). Germline CDR1 is MNHEY and CDR2 is SVGAGI. The CDR3 spans 13 residues. V lost 5 bases, J lost 4 bases, and 11 bases lay in between. The CDR3 here is CASSGDTAYGYTF. CDR3 in DNA: TGTGCCAGCAGTGGGGACACCGCCTATGGCTACACCTTC.

The genes are TRBV5-1 and TRBJ1-2; D is unresolved. The CDR3 extends over 13 amino acids. Trimming left V 2 bases short and J 6 bases short, with 11 bases between. Germline CDR1 reads SGHRS; CDR2 reads YFSETQ. The CDR3 nucleotides are TGCGCCAGCAGCTTAGGCCCCAAAGATGGCTACACCTTC. It yields the protein CASSLGPKDGYTF.

V gene TRBV19 combines with J gene TRBJ2-1; no firm D call. The V gene lost 2 bases and the J gene lost 2 bases, with 7 bases spanning the gap. Germline CDR1 reads LNHDA; CDR2 reads SQIVND (reference sequence). This CDR3 is built from 14 residues. The CDR3 DNA reads as TGTGCCAGTAGTATAAGTGCCGCCTACAATGAGCAGTTCTTC. The encoded protein is CASSISAAYNEQFF. Filled out from reference TRBV19 and TRBJ2-1, the complete variable domain reads DGGITQSPKYLFRKEGQNVTLSCEQNLNHDAMYWYRQDPGQGLRLIYYSQIVNDFQKGDIAEGYSVSREKKESFPLTVTSAQKNPTAFYLCASSISAAYNEQFFGPGTRLTVL.